This T cell receptor (beta chain) was identified during a study of beta chain features in type 1 diabetes. Points from the study as a whole: Significant though moderate, a shortening of TCRB CDR3s appeared in all four CD4+ subsets of Type 1 diabetes patients. Within the patient group, naive, central memory and Treg TCRB repertoires appeared more similar to each other than within healthy donors. Fewer junction insertions and more nucleotide deletions appeared in type 1 diabetes patients.

Expressed TCRB transcripts were sequenced because the isolated RNA had all been reverse transcribed beforehand. Only in-frame clones appear in the TCRdb table, and some are missing; sequencing was by immunoSEQ multiplex PCR. Among 600,000 to 700,000 clones listed, roughly an eighth were seen once. One heparinised draw of blood, averaging about 120 mL, came from each donor. It was via CD45RO/CCR7/CD25/CD127/CD95/CD27 that CD4+ naive, central memory, regulatory and stem cell-like memory cells were sorted. This clone was observed a few times. The antigen is unknown. The source of this sequence is a man under 40 with type 1 diabetes. The sequenced sample consisted of naive CD4+ T cells from blood.

CDR3 nucleotide sequence: TGTGCCAGCTCTTGGGGCTATGGCTACACCTTC. It is translated as CASSWGYGYTF. The chain recombines TRBV18 with TRBJ1-2; D remains ambiguous. Trimming removed 6 bases at V and 4 bases at J, with 6 bases between. CDR1 KGHSH and CDR2 LQKENI come from the germline V gene. The CDR3 is 11 residues long.